This entry is about one TCR beta chain. Its antigen remains unknown. This entry belongs to a study of T cells expressing NK-cell markers. Background on the study: Eight donors were sequenced, of whom seven were HCMV-seropositive, while the remaining one was HCMV-seronegative.

Broader study findings: In roughly six donors, dominant CD3+CD56+NKG2C+ clonotypes ranked among the top 10 CD8+ clonotypes. These same clonotypes (in several donors) also led the CD3+CD56-NKG2C+ fraction.

TCRdb reprocessed the 5' RACE reads and stores each CDR3 protein as one record, lacking DNA. This table lists approximately 170,000 distinct CDR3 sequences. The sample comprised blood T cells: a sorted CD56 or NKG2C T cell subset, CD4+ or CD8+ T cells, or bulk PBMC T cells (not recorded which). The clonotype comes from a man aged 18-75 years in good health.

The CDR3 is CASSEKTTPNSEAFF. The chain has TRBV5-1 and TRBJ1-1. CDR1 and CDR2 from the germline V gene are SGHRS and YFSETQ. This CDR3 is 15 amino acids long.